The clone carrying this T cell receptor (beta chain) was picked up one time. Its antigen is not known. This sample was taken from a study of T cell responses to AZD1222 COVID-19 vaccine. Whole-study findings and limits: Unmutated variant regions reportedly attract nearly half of all spike-specific TCRs. CD4 TCRs associated with vaccination spanned spike, dominating at 160-218 and 743-854. White British people made up most donors, females outnumbered males, and clonal diversity was possibly underestimated. Increased Spike-specific TCR breadth and depth were observed after two AZD1222 doses.

V gave up 4 bases and J gave up 4 bases, with 22 bases separating them. There are 17 residues in the CDR3. Germline CDR1 reads LGHNA; CDR2 reads YSLEER. Data came from immunoSEQ multiplex PCR; TCRdb stores just in-frame clones and leaves some out. Here the sample spans 120,000 to 150,000 clones, around nine tenths being singletons. The clonotype was recovered from an adult who received the AZD1222 COVID-19 vaccine. The V call is TRBV4-3, the J call TRBJ2-5; the D gene is possibly TRBD1 (5 bases). The input for sequencing was peripheral blood, taken 28 days after the second AZD1222 dose. CDR3 region: CASSLFWKATQGETQYF. The CDR3 DNA is TGCGCCAGCAGCCTTTTTTGGAAGGCTACGCAGGGAGAGACCCAGTACTTC.